This T cell receptor (beta chain) was observed in a study of CD8 T cells in ankylosing spondylitis. The table lists this clonotype with a few counts. What it recognizes is unknown. Germline CDR1 LGHNA, CDR2 YSLEER. Trimming removed 4 bases at V and 10 bases at J, with 17 bases between. This CDR3 has 14 amino acids. As the method for making TCR beta libraries, quantitative 5'-RACE with molecular barcodes was used. TCRdb re-derived calls from the 5' RACE reads in MiXCR, one entry per CDR3 protein. The sample includes approximately 300,000 distinct CDR3 sequences, approximately 8.2% of them seen just once. General study results and limits: Disease-linked clones, CD8+, were relatively rare in peripheral blood. A TCR beta motif of 8 or 9 highly homologous variants appeared characteristic of ankylosing spondylitis blood. Reactive arthritis synovial fluid and blood previously showed some of these motif variants. Reports say disease-linked clones showed up significantly more in matched ankylosing spondylitis synovial fluid.

This sequence was found in a male donor with ankylosing spondylitis. V is TRBV4-3 and J is TRBJ2-1; D is ambiguous. Sequencing was performed on blood, either unsorted or a sorted T cell fraction (not recorded which). For the CDR3, the DNA is TGCGCCAGCAGCCGAGAAACCACGTCCCTAGAGCAGTTCTTC. Its protein product is CASSRETTSLEQFF.